This is a list of T cell receptor beta chains from one sample in a study of cytomegalovirus exposure and HLA in healthy donors. The repertoire was sequenced with immunoSEQ multiplex PCR; TCRdb's copy has only in-frame clones and lacks some. The sample shows more than 90,000 clones, 77% of them seen only once. The sample comprised PBMCs. The receptors derive from a female donor in good health and CMV-seronegative. Each CDR3 is given with its conserved first and last residue. D genes are given only for firm matches. Only some rows state a clone size, as once, few, many or a class for expanded clones.

few,TRBV6-5,.,13,TRBJ1-6,TGTGCCAGCAGCCCCGGGTATAATTCACCCCTCCACTTT,CASSPGYNSPLHF
.,TRBV13,TRBD2,17,TRBJ2-1,TGTGCCAGCAGCACCCGCGGGAGGGGGGCAGCCTACAATGAGCAGTTCTTC,CASSTRGRGAAYNEQFF
.,TRBV6-1,TRBD1,16,TRBJ1-2,TGTGCCAGCAGTGAGATACGGGACAGGGCCCGGTATGGCTACACCTTC,CASSEIRDRARYGYTF
few,TRBV4-2,TRBD1,16,TRBJ2-5,TGTGCCAGCAGCCACGCAATTGGGACAGGGGAAGAGACCCAGTACTTC,CASSHAIGTGEETQYF
.,TRBV7-2,.,17,TRBJ2-3,TGTGCCAGCAGCTCCCCCCGGCCAGGGGCTAACACAGATACGCAGTATTTT,CASSSPRPGANTDTQYF
.,TRBV11-3,.,15,TRBJ1-4,TGTGCCAGCAGCTTAGACCCCAACTATAATGAAAAACTGTTTTTT,CASSLDPNYNEKLFF
.,TRBV19,.,14,TRBJ1-2,TGTGCCAGTACTACGGGGGTAAGACTTAATGGCTACACCTTC,CASTTGVRLNGYTF
.,TRBV7-2,TRBD2,16,TRBJ2-7,TGTGCCAGCAGCTTACTGAGCGGGAGTACTGCTTTCGAGCAGTACTTC,CASSLLSGSTAFEQYF
.,TRBV5-1,TRBD1,15,TRBJ2-3,TGCGCCAGCAGCCGCGGACAGGGTAGCACAGATACGCAGTATTTT,CASSRGQGSTDTQYF
few,TRBV5-1,.,14,TRBJ2-7,TGCGCCAGCAGCACAGGAAATACACCCTACGAGCAGTACTTC,CASSTGNTPYEQYF
.,TRBV10-3,TRBD1,15,TRBJ1-3,TGTGCCATCAGTACCCCGGGACAGTCTGGAAACACCATATATTTT,CAISTPGQSGNTIYF
.,TRBV28,.,11,TRBJ1-2,TGTGCCAGCACGACAGTTTCTGGCTACACCTTC,CASTTVSGYTF
.,TRBV28,.,13,TRBJ1-4,TGTGCCAGCAGTGGCTTACGGGGGGAAAAACTGTTTTTT,CASSGLRGEKLFF
once,TRBV6-1,.,13,TRBJ1-3,TGTGCCAGCAGTGTCGGGTTGGAAAACACCATATATTTT,CASSVGLENTIYF
once,TRBV9,TRBD2,16,TRBJ2-5,TGTGCCAGCAGCGGACTAGCGGGAGGGTTCCAAGAGACCCAGTACTTC,CASSGLAGGFQETQYF